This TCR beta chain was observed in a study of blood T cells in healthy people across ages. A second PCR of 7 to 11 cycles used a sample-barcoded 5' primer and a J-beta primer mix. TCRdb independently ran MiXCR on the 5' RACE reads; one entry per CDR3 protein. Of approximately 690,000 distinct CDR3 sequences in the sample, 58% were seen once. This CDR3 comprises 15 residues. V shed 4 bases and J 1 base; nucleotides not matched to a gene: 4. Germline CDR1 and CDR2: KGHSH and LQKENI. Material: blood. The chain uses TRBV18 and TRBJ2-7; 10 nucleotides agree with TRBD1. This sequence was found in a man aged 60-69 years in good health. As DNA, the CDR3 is TGTGCCAGCTCACGGGGGACAGGGGATTCCTACGAGCAGTACTTC. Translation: CASSRGTGDSYEQYF.